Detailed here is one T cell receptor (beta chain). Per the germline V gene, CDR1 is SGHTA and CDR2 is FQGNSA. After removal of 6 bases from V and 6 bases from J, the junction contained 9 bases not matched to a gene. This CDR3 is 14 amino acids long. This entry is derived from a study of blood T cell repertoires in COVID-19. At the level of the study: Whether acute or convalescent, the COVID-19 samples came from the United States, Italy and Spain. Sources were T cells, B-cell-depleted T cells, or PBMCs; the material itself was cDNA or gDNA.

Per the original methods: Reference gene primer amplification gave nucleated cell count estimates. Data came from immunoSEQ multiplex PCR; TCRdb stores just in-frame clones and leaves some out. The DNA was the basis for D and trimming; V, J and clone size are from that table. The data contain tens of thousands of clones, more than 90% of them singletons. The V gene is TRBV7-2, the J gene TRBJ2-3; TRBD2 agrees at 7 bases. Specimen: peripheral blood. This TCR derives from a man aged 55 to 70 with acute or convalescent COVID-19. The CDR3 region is CASSLADPGDTQYF. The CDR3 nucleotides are TGTGCCAGCAGTCTAGCGGATCCGGGGGATACGCAGTATTTT.